A single sample is the source of the 24 T cell receptor beta chains below, sequenced in a study of beta chain features in type 1 diabetes. Every isolated RNA sample was fully reverse transcribed, so sequencing captured expressed TCRB transcripts. Some clones are missing from TCRdb's copy, which holds only in-frame ones; the method was immunoSEQ multiplex PCR. Among around 340,000 clones listed, approximately 9.7% were seen once. These receptors have no known antigen. General observations from the study: A moderate, significant TCRB CDR3 shortening appeared in type 1 diabetes across four CD4+ subsets.

Sequenced: central memory CD4+ T cells from blood. Receptor source: a young man with type 1 diabetes.

A few counts support this clone. V gene TRBV29-1 combines with J gene TRBJ1-2, with D possibly TRBD1 on 5 matching bases. The germline V gene encodes CDR1 SQVTM and CDR2 ANQGSEA. The CDR3 covers 11 residues. V lost 7 bases, J lost 6 bases, and 12 bases lay in between. Here the CDR3 reads CSGRKGDGYTF. The CDR3, as DNA: TGCAGCGGCCGAAAAGGGGATGGCTACACCTTC.

This clone has only a few counts. The rearrangement links TRBV27 to TRBJ2-2; 12 nucleotides match TRBD2. V gave up 4 bases and J gave up 1 base; unmatched junction bases: 10. This CDR3 region has 19 residues. Germline-derived CDR1 and CDR2 are MNHEY and SMNVEV (reference sequence). The CDR3 loop reads CASSSNTGGLAGNTGELFF. The CDR3, as DNA: TGTGCCAGCAGTTCGAACACCGGGGGACTAGCGGGGAACACCGGGGAGCTGTTTTTT.

The chain recombines TRBV30 with TRBJ1-6; D unresolved. The CDR3 sequence is 13 residues long. Germline V lookup: CDR1 GTSNPN, CDR2 SVGIG (reference sequence). Deletions cut 4 bases from V and 4 bases from J, with 8 bases between. Here the CDR3 reads CAWMASYNSPLHF. CDR3 nucleotides: TGTGCCTGGATGGCCAGTTATAATTCACCCCTCCACTTT. Combining the CDR3 with reference TRBV30 and TRBJ1-6 gives the whole variable domain SQTIHQWPATLVQPVGSPLSLECTVEGTSNPNLYWYRQAAGRGLQLLFYSVGIGQISSEVPQNLSASRPQDRQFILSSKKLLLSDSGFYLCAWMASYNSPLHFGNGTRLTVT.

The CDR3 sequence: CASSLTRGPDTQYF. DNA for the CDR3: TGTGCCAGCAGCCTGACTAGGGGACCAGATACGCAGTATTTT. The rearrangement uses TRBV11-2 and TRBJ2-3; weak D call: TRBD2 (6 bases). V lost 5 bases to trimming and J lost 4 bases, with 13 bases between them. The germline V gene has CDR1 SGHAT and CDR2 FQNNGV. The CDR3 totals 14 residues.

This clone turned up a few times. This sequence joins TRBV5-6 and TRBJ1-5; the match to TRBD1 covers 9 bases. Losses at the gene ends were 1 base for V and 3 bases for J; bases not matched to a gene: 5. Germline V gene sequence: CDR1 SGHDT, CDR2 YYEEEE. The CDR3 consists of 16 residues. CDR3 region: CASSLWDRDFNQPQHF. The CDR3 DNA sequence: TGTGCCAGCAGCTTGTGGGACAGGGATTTCAATCAGCCCCAGCATTTT.

This clone was observed many times. At the DNA level, this CDR3 is encoded by other sequences in the same sample as well. The J gene is TRBJ1-2, the V gene TRBV9; no clear D gene. The CDR3 totals 12 residues. CDR1 SGDLS and CDR2 YYNGEE come from the germline V gene. Trimming took 3 bases from V and 7 from J, leaving 10 bases between them. The chain's CDR3 is CASSASKGGYTF. CDR3 DNA: TGTGCCAGCAGCGCCTCCAAGGGTGGCTACACCTTC.

The table lists this clone with many counts. The V call is TRBV10-1, the J call TRBJ2-1; no firm D call. The CDR3 spans 13 residues. V lost 0 bases and J lost 11, with 11 bases in between. The germline CDR1 and CDR2 sequences are WNHNN and SYGVQD (reference sequence). CDR3 coding DNA: TGCGCCAGCAGTGAGTCCCACTCGGAGCAGCAGTTCTTC. Translated: CASSESHSEQQFF.

This chain connects TRBV2 to TRBJ1-2, with D possibly TRBD1 on 6 matching bases. Germline CDR1 and CDR2: SNHLY and FYNNEI. The CDR3 has 15 amino acids. Trimming removed 4 bases at V and 8 bases at J, with 20 bases between. CDR3 residues: CASSGQKTGSSGYTF. DNA for the CDR3: TGTGCCAGCAGTGGGCAAAAAACAGGGAGTAGCGGCTACACCTTC.

This clone appeared a few times. The chain uses TRBV5-1 and TRBJ2-2, with D possibly TRBD2 on 6 matching bases. V gave up 0 bases and J gave up 1 base, with 22 bases separating them. The germline V gene encodes CDR1 SGHRS and CDR2 YFSETQ. This CDR3 is built from 20 residues. As DNA, the CDR3 is TGCGCCAGCAGCTTGGTGGGTAGCGGACGGGCTTTTGGGAACACCGGGGAGCTGTTTTTT. Amino acids: CASSLVGSGRAFGNTGELFF.

The gene calls are TRBV9 and TRBJ2-7; D gene ambiguous. The V end was cut by 0 bases, the J end by 5 bases, with 12 bases between. The CDR3 spans 14 residues. The V gene's germline CDR1 is SGDLS and CDR2 YYNGEE. CDR3 nucleotide sequence: TGTGCCAGCAGCGTAGGCCCCGTTGTTAACGAGCAGTACTTC. Its translation: CASSVGPVVNEQYF.

This clone has only a few counts. The chain couples TRBV5-1 to TRBJ2-3, with a possible D match to TRBD1 (5 bases). CDR1 is SGHRS and CDR2 is YFSETQ in the germline V gene. This CDR3 has 16 residues. The ends were cut back, 4 bases at V and 3 bases at J, with 18 bases in the middle. This chain's CDR3 is CASSVPVGEGTDTQYF. CDR3 nucleotide sequence: TGCGCCAGCAGCGTTCCCGTAGGGGAAGGGACAGATACGCAGTATTTT.

The chain carries TRBV28 and TRBJ1-4, with 7 positions matching TRBD1. CDR3 length: 12 amino acids. J was trimmed by 8 bases and V by 11 bases; bases with no gene match: 8. Germline CDR1 and CDR2: MDHEN and SYDVKM. The CDR3 loop is CALQTGLEKLFF. The CDR3 DNA sequence: TGTGCCCTCCAGACAGGGCTAGAAAAACTGTTTTTT.

This clone came up many times. The sample has other DNA sequences that encode this CDR3 too. The genes are TRBV7-2 and TRBJ2-3; D uncertain. The length of the CDR3 is 11 residues. Per the germline V gene, CDR1 is SGHTA and CDR2 is FQGNSA. The V and J ends lost 3 bases and 4 bases respectively, with 2 bases between them. The CDR3 DNA follows: TGTGCCAGCAGCTTCTCAGATACGCAGTATTTT. This encodes CASSFSDTQYF.

The J gene is TRBJ1-1, the V gene TRBV29-1, with a tentative D call TRBD1 (5 bases). This CDR3 is built from 13 residues. Germline CDR1 is SQVTM and CDR2 is ANQGSEA. The V and J ends lost 4 bases and 4 bases respectively, with 13 bases between them. The CDR3 DNA is TGCAGCGTTGTGCGGCAGGGAGGCACTGAAGCTTTCTTT. This sequence encodes CSVVRQGGTEAFF.

In its sample, this clone was seen a few times. J is TRBJ2-3 and V is TRBV11-2; D call uncertain. Trimming took off 11 bases at V and 6 bases at J, with 27 bases between the two ends. There are 16 residues in the CDR3. CDR1 SGHAT and CDR2 FQNNGV come from the germline V gene. The CDR3 sequence: CAPFWGFFSPWDTQYF. CDR3 nucleotides: TGTGCCCCCTTCTGGGGATTCTTCTCCCCTTGGGATACGCAGTATTTT.

CDR3 in DNA: TGTGCCAGCAGCTTAGCCCCCCGCGGACGGTCCACAGATACGCAGTATTTT. The encoded protein is CASSLAPRGRSTDTQYF. The rearrangement uses TRBV7-2 and TRBJ2-3; D call uncertain. The CDR3 is 17 amino acids. The germline CDR1 and CDR2 sequences are SGHTA and FQGNSA. Trimming cost V 0 bases and J 2 bases, with 15 bases left between them.

This clone turned up a few times. CDR3 sequence reads: CASSLVVAETQYF. The DNA for the CDR3 is TGTGCCAGCAGCTTAGTGGTCGCAGAGACCCAGTACTTC. This chain links TRBV7-2 with TRBJ2-5; D unresolved. The V end was cut by 1 base, the J end by 4 bases, with 7 bases between. The CDR3 spans 13 residues. Germline values: CDR1 SGHTA, CDR2 FQGNSA.

The genes are TRBV29-1 and TRBJ2-1, with D perhaps matching TRBD1 (8 bases). V lost 6 bases, J lost 3 bases, and 15 bases lay in between. The CDR3 is made up of 14 amino acids. Germline V gene sequence: CDR1 SQVTM, CDR2 ANQGSEA. CDR3 in amino acids: CSVEDREGYNEQFF. CDR3 nucleotide sequence: TGCAGCGTCGAGGACAGGGAGGGCTACAATGAGCAGTTCTTC.

This clone came up a few times. This chain links TRBV6-5 with TRBJ1-5, with D tentatively TRBD1 (5 bases). V was trimmed by 6 bases and J by 2 bases, leaving 5 bases between them. There are 12 residues in the CDR3. Germline loops: CDR1 MNHEY, CDR2 SVGAGI. The CDR3 DNA sequence: TGTGCCAGCAGACAGGGCAATCAGCCCCAGCATTTT. It yields the protein CASRQGNQPQHF.

CDR3 residues: CASSYSEGRAEAFF. In DNA, the CDR3 is TGTGCCAGCAGTTACTCGGAGGGTAGGGCTGAAGCTTTCTTT. The V and J genes are TRBV6-5 and TRBJ1-1, with unresolved D. The CDR3 loop spans 14 amino acids. The V gene's germline CDR1 is MNHEY and CDR2 SVGAGI. V was cut by 0 bases and J by 6 bases, with 11 bases left in between.

This clone was seen only a few times. The V call is TRBV18, the J call TRBJ2-7, with 8 positions matching TRBD1. V lost 3 bases and J lost 1; bases outside the gene matches: 2. Germline values: CDR1 KGHSH, CDR2 LQKENI. The CDR3 runs 14 residues. CDR3 sequence reads: CASSPRGLSYEQYF. Written as DNA, the CDR3 is TGTGCCAGCTCACCCAGGGGGCTTTCCTACGAGCAGTACTTC.

This clone was detected only a few times. The J gene is TRBJ1-5, the V gene TRBV9, with D unclear. CDR3 size: 11 residues. CDR1 SGDLS and CDR2 YYNGEE come from the germline V gene. Between the trimmed V and J ends, which lost 4 bases and 7 bases, there was a span of 6 bases. CDR3 sequence: CASSNMQPQHF. The DNA for the CDR3 is TGTGCCAGCAGCAATATGCAGCCCCAGCATTTT. Combining the CDR3 with reference TRBV9 and TRBJ1-5 gives the whole variable domain DSGVTQTPKHLITATGQRVTLRCSPRSGDLSVYWYQQSLDQGLQFLIQYYNGEERAKGNILERFSAQQFPDLHSELNLSSLELGDSALYFCASSNMQPQHFGDGTRLSIL.

This clone was detected only a few times. The J gene is TRBJ2-1, the V gene TRBV9; 13 bases are a match to TRBD2. Germline CDR1 is SGDLS and CDR2 is YYNGEE. The V and J ends lost 4 bases and 8 bases, in that order; junction bases with no gene match: 6. This CDR3 contains 15 residues. The CDR3 DNA follows: TGTGCCAGCAGCCCCTGGACTAGCGGGGGTGATGAGCAGTTCTTC. Translated, it gives CASSPWTSGGDEQFF.

Turning to this clone: Within the sample, other DNA sequences also encode this same CDR3. DNA of the CDR3: TGTGCCAGCAGTGAACAGGGCTACGAGCAGTACTTC. It codes for CASSEQGYEQYF. This sequence joins TRBV6-1 and TRBJ2-7; the D gene is possibly TRBD1 (5 bases). Trimming stripped 2 bases from V and 3 bases from J, with 5 bases between. Germline-derived CDR1 and CDR2 are MNHNS and SASEGT. The CDR3 spans 12 residues.